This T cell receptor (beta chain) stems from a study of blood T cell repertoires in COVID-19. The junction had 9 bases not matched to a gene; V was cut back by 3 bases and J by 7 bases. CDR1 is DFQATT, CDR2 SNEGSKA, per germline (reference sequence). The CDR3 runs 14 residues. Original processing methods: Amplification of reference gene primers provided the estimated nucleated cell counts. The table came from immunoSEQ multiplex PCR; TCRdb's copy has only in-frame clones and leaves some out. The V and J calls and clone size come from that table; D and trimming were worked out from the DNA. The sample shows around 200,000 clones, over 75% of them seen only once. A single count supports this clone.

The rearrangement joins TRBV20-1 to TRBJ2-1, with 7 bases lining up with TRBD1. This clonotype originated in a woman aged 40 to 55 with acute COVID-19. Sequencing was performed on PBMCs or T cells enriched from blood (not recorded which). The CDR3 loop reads CSASPATGPNEQFF. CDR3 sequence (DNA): TGCAGTGCTAGTCCTGCGACAGGGCCGAATGAGCAGTTCTTC.